These 32 T cell receptor beta chains were sequenced from one sample in a study of cytomegalovirus exposure and HLA in healthy donors. 60 Vbeta and 13 Jbeta primers were used in PCR. Measured with immunoSEQ multiplex PCR; TCRdb has only the in-frame clones, and not every one. The sample contains 100,000 or so clones, over 12% of which appear only once. Sequenced input: PBMCs. Receptors originate from a female donor in good health and CMV-seronegative.

This sequence joins TRBV6-1 and TRBJ2-7; 13 nucleotides align to TRBD2. CDR1 and CDR2 (germline): MNHNS, SASEGT. This CDR3 has 22 residues. The trim removed 2 bases at V and 4 bases at J, leaving 23 bases unmatched. The CDR3 region is CASSEPLLLAGGLWGTLYEQYF. DNA of the CDR3: TGTGCCAGCAGTGAACCCCTTCTACTAGCGGGGGGGCTATGGGGAACCTTATACGAGCAGTACTTC.

The chain has TRBV14 and TRBJ1-2; D not certain. Germline V gene lookup returns CDR1 SGHDN and CDR2 FVKESK. This CDR3 has 13 residues. The V gene lost 1 base and the J gene lost 4 bases, with 7 bases spanning the gap. CDR3 loop: CASSQGPPYGYTF. The CDR3 DNA follows: TGTGCCAGCAGCCAAGGGCCCCCCTATGGCTACACCTTC.

V and J are TRBV4-3 and TRBJ1-2, with D possibly being TRBD1 (6 bases). V was pared by 3 bases and J by 7 bases, with 15 bases between. The CDR3 has 14 amino acids. Germline lookup yields CDR1 LGHNA and CDR2 YSLEER. Here the CDR3 DNA reads TGCGCCAGCAGCCAGGTAGACAGGCTGGGTGGCTACACCTTC. It codes for CASSQVDRLGGYTF.

This clone has more than one count but fewer than ten. This rearrangement joins TRBV28 to TRBJ2-5; TRBD1 aligns across 7 bases. The junction had 6 bases not matched to a gene; V was cut back by 6 bases and J by 2 bases. The length of the CDR3 is 14 residues. CDR1 MDHEN and CDR2 SYDVKM come from the germline V gene. CDR3: CASRSPGQQETQYF. The CDR3 DNA follows: TGTGCCAGCAGATCCCCGGGACAGCAAGAGACCCAGTACTTC.

The chain has TRBV9 and TRBJ2-3, with 10 bases fitting TRBD2. From germline, CDR1 is SGDLS and CDR2 YYNGEE. With V trimmed by 4 bases and J by 2 bases, 7 bases remained unmatched. The CDR3 covers 16 residues. The DNA for the CDR3 is TGTGCCAGCAGCCCCGGAAGCGGGAGGGCCACAGATACGCAGTATTTT. Protein sequence: CASSPGSGRATDTQYF. Looking up the rest from reference TRBV9 and TRBJ2-3 gives the full variable domain: DSGVTQTPKHLITATGQRVTLRCSPRSGDLSVYWYQQSLDQGLQFLIQYYNGEERAKGNILERFSAQQFPDLHSELNLSSLELGDSALYFCASSPGSGRATDTQYFGPGTRLTVL.

This chain connects TRBV4-2 to TRBJ1-5; D uncertain. This CDR3 region has 16 residues. The germline V gene encodes CDR1 LGHNA and CDR2 YNFKEQ. The ends were cut back, 4 bases at V and 3 bases at J, with 16 bases in the middle. In nucleotides, the CDR3 is TGTGCCAGCAGCCTCAAGTTGGACTCTTTCAATCAGCCCCAGCATTTT. Its translation: CASSLKLDSFNQPQHF.

The rearrangement uses TRBV2 and TRBJ1-2; 7 bases line up with TRBD1. The CDR3 contains 16 residues. Germline V CDR1 and CDR2: SNHLY, FYNNEI. With 0 bases clipped from V and 4 bases from J, the junction kept 8 bases outside the gene matches. CDR3: CASSEALYGTAYGYTF. The CDR3, as DNA: TGTGCCAGCAGTGAAGCCTTGTACGGGACAGCCTATGGCTACACCTTC.

In its sample, this clone was seen a few times. The chain is built from TRBV5-4 and TRBJ2-5, with 7 bases identical to TRBD1. This CDR3 spans 13 amino acids. Germline CDR1 reads SGHNT; CDR2 reads YYREEE (reference sequence). The V segment lost 6 bases and the J segment 2 bases; nucleotides outside the gene matches: 4. The CDR3: CASTRQGQETQYF. The CDR3, as DNA: TGTGCCAGCACCAGACAGGGACAAGAGACCCAGTACTTC. Using reference TRBV5-4 and TRBJ2-5 for the parts outside the CDR3, the full variable domain is ETGVTQSPTHLIKTRGQQVTLRCSSQSGHNTVSWYQQALGQGPQFIFQYYREEENGRGNFPPRFSGLQFPNYSSELNVNALELDDSALYLCASTRQGQETQYFGPGTRLLVL.

This sequence joins TRBV19 and TRBJ2-1, with 11 nucleotides matching TRBD1. The CDR3 runs to 13 residues. CDR1 LNHDA and CDR2 SQIVND come from the germline V gene (reference sequence). In DNA form, the CDR3 reads TGTGCAGCGGGACAGGGGGTGCGAGGTGAGCAGTTCTTC. Encoded protein: CAAGQGVRGEQFF.

This clone was observed a few times. V and J are TRBV5-6 and TRBJ2-7, with D maybe TRBD1 (7 bases). Per the germline V gene, CDR1 is SGHDT and CDR2 is YYEEEE. Trimming left V 0 bases short and J 6 bases short, with 16 bases between. The CDR3 loop spans 15 amino acids. The CDR3 sequence is CASSLGQGGYGEQYF. DNA for the CDR3: TGTGCCAGCAGCTTGGGACAGGGAGGCTACGGCGAGCAGTACTTC.

This clone was seen a few times. This chain connects TRBV2 to TRBJ2-1; D is perhaps TRBD1 (6 bases). The CDR3 totals 16 residues. V was trimmed by 6 bases and J by 6 bases, leaving 21 bases between them. Germline V lookup: CDR1 SNHLY, CDR2 FYNNEI. The CDR3 region is CASRRTVLVGTNEQFF. The CDR3 DNA reads as TGTGCCAGCAGAAGGACAGTCCTAGTGGGAACCAATGAGCAGTTCTTC.

This clone was observed a handful of times. V and J are TRBV13 and TRBJ2-5; TRBD1 might be the D (6 bases). The V and J ends lost 5 bases and 2 bases respectively, with 18 bases between them. The CDR3 extends over 16 amino acids. From germline, CDR1 is PRHDT and CDR2 FYEKMQ (reference sequence). The CDR3 region has the DNA TGTGCCAGCAGCATAACATGGGACACGGGACAAGAGACCCAGTACTTC. Residues: CASSITWDTGQETQYF.

The chain has TRBV30 and TRBJ2-5, with unresolved D. Trimming removed 3 bases from V and 5 bases from J, with 13 bases in between. This CDR3 spans 13 amino acids. CDR1 and CDR2 (germline): GTSNPN, SVGIG (reference sequence). The CDR3 spells CAWSGITVETQYF. DNA of the CDR3: TGTGCCTGGAGCGGTATTACCGTGGAGACCCAGTACTTC.

V usage is TRBV6-5 and J usage is TRBJ1-2; TRBD1 might be the D (5 bases). Germline assignment: CDR1 MNHEY and CDR2 SVGAGI. The CDR3 totals 11 residues. The V end was cut by 2 bases, the J end by 7 bases, with 5 bases between. The CDR3: CASSYRGGYTF. The CDR3 nucleotides read TGTGCCAGCAGTTACAGGGGTGGCTACACCTTC.

This clone was seen more than once but under ten times. The rearrangement uses TRBV9 and TRBJ2-5; 11 nucleotides match TRBD1. CDR3 size: 15 residues. Germline CDR1 is SGDLS and CDR2 is YYNGEE. V lost 4 bases to trimming and J lost 5 bases; unmatched junction nucleotides: 7. The CDR3 region is CASSQGQGATETQYF. The DNA of the CDR3 is TGTGCCAGCAGCCAAGGACAGGGGGCTACGGAGACCCAGTACTTC. The full variable domain, with the rest looked up from reference TRBV9 and TRBJ2-5, is DSGVTQTPKHLITATGQRVTLRCSPRSGDLSVYWYQQSLDQGLQFLIQYYNGEERAKGNILERFSAQQFPDLHSELNLSSLELGDSALYFCASSQGQGATETQYFGPGTRLLVL.

V gene TRBV9 combines with J gene TRBJ2-7, with TRBD2 as a possible D gene (5 bases). CDR1 is SGDLS and CDR2 is YYNGEE in the germline V gene. CDR3 length: 12 amino acids. V was shortened by 3 bases and J by 3 bases, with 7 bases between the two germline ends. The CDR3 here is CASSARGYEQYF. CDR3 DNA sequence: TGTGCCAGCAGCGCCCGGGGCTACGAGCAGTACTTC.

The V and J genes are TRBV6-4 and TRBJ2-2, with D possibly matching TRBD1 (6 bases). The CDR3 is made up of 15 amino acids. Germline CDR1 and CDR2: MRHNA and SNTAGT. V gave up 0 bases and J gave up 1 base, with 6 bases separating them. The CDR3 DNA sequence: TGTGCCAGCAGTGACTCGACAGGGAACACCGGGGAGCTGTTTTTT. Its translation is CASSDSTGNTGELFF.

This rearrangement joins TRBV19 to TRBJ1-1; D gene uncertain. The CDR3 has 14 amino acids. Germline values: CDR1 LNHDA, CDR2 SQIVND (reference sequence). With 6 bases removed from V and 3 bases from J, the gap between germline ends came to 14 bases. The CDR3 region has the DNA TGTGCCAGTAGCATCGGTAAGAGCTACACTGAAGCTTTCTTT. Translating gives CASSIGKSYTEAFF.

The chain recombines TRBV7-9 with TRBJ2-1; D is uncertain. Germline V gene sequence: CDR1 SEHNR, CDR2 FQNEAQ (reference sequence). Trimming cost V 1 base and J 9 bases, with 7 bases left between them. The length of the CDR3 is 12 residues. The CDR3 protein is CASSLGVGEQFF. In DNA, the CDR3 is TGTGCCAGCAGCTTAGGCGTCGGTGAGCAGTTCTTC.

The gene calls are TRBV29-1 and TRBJ1-2; D may be TRBD1 (5 bases). The germline CDR1 and CDR2 sequences are SQVTM and ANQGSEA. There are 12 residues in the CDR3. The V and J ends lost 3 bases and 2 bases respectively, with 7 bases between them. CDR3 nucleotide sequence: TGCAGCGTTGAGGACACGAACTATGGCTACACCTTC. It specifies CSVEDTNYGYTF.

This chain links TRBV4-3 with TRBJ2-1; 7 bases are shared with TRBD1. CDR1 and CDR2 (germline): LGHNA, YSLEER. V trimming: 4 bases; J trimming: 7 bases; junction bases outside the gene matches: 10. This CDR3 is built from 15 residues. The CDR3 region is CASSLRPTGVNEQFF. The CDR3 DNA reads as TGCGCCAGCAGCCTAAGGCCTACAGGGGTGAATGAGCAGTTCTTC.

This chain links TRBV7-2 with TRBJ2-1; 8 bases match TRBD1. Germline V gives CDR1 SGHTA, CDR2 FQGNSA. The J segment lost 0 bases and the V segment lost 6 bases, leaving 7 bases of the junction unmatched. This CDR3 comprises 16 residues. The CDR3, as DNA: TGTGCCAGCAGACCAAGCAGGGGGCTCTCCTACAATGAGCAGTTCTTC. It specifies CASRPSRGLSYNEQFF.

The chain has TRBV15 and TRBJ2-7; 8 bases align to TRBD1. The CDR3 has 16 residues. Trimming cost V 0 bases and J 6 bases; bases outside gene matches: 10. Germline values: CDR1 LNHNV, CDR2 YYDKDF (reference sequence). CDR3 loop: CATSRDLARTGIEQYF. CDR3 DNA: TGTGCCACCAGCAGAGATCTTGCCCGGACAGGGATCGAGCAGTACTTC.

The chain joins TRBV19 to TRBJ2-2; 11 bases line up with TRBD2. V shed 7 bases and J 3 bases; nucleotides not matched to a gene: 4. From germline, CDR1 is LNHDA and CDR2 SQIVND (reference sequence). CDR3 length: 15 amino acids. The CDR3: CASNLAGGYTGELFF. Here the CDR3 DNA reads TGTGCCAGTAATCTAGCGGGGGGATACACCGGGGAGCTGTTTTTT.

The chain recombines TRBV5-4 with TRBJ2-7, with 10 positions matching TRBD1. The CDR3 has 16 amino acids. V was clipped by 0 bases and J by 3 bases; unmatched bases: 6. Germline V gene lookup returns CDR1 SGHNT and CDR2 YYREEE (reference sequence). This CDR3 reads CASSLGTGTGVYEQYF. The CDR3, as DNA: TGTGCCAGCAGCTTGGGAACCGGGACAGGGGTCTACGAGCAGTACTTC.

This chain joins TRBV28 and TRBJ2-7; 7 positions agree with TRBD1. Unmatched junction bases numbered 4, after V lost 6 bases and J lost 2 bases. This CDR3 contains 13 residues. The germline gives CDR1 MDHEN, CDR2 SYDVKM. This CDR3 is CASRTTGTYEQYF. In DNA, the CDR3 is TGTGCCAGCAGGACGACAGGGACCTACGAGCAGTACTTC.

This clone was seen repeatedly, ten times or more. This chain uses TRBV30 with TRBJ2-1; 8 bases map to TRBD2. With 0 bases clipped from V and 5 bases from J, the junction kept 6 bases outside the gene matches. This CDR3 is 15 amino acids long. Germline CDR1 and CDR2: GTSNPN and SVGIG (reference sequence). The CDR3: CAWSVRGGRNNEQFF. The CDR3, as DNA: TGTGCCTGGAGTGTACGGGGGGGCCGTAACAATGAGCAGTTCTTC.

The V and J genes are TRBV30 and TRBJ2-5; D may be TRBD1 (6 bases). Trimming left V 2 bases short and J 2 bases short, with 12 bases between. The CDR3 runs 14 residues. Germline V CDR1 and CDR2: GTSNPN, SVGIG (reference sequence). Here the CDR3 DNA reads TGTGCCTGGAGTCTGGGACAACGGCAAGAGACCCAGTACTTC. This sequence encodes CAWSLGQRQETQYF. Filled out from reference TRBV30 and TRBJ2-5, the complete variable domain reads SQTIHQWPATLVQPVGSPLSLECTVEGTSNPNLYWYRQAAGRGLQLLFYSVGIGQISSEVPQNLSASRPQDRQFILSSKKLLLSDSGFYLCAWSLGQRQETQYFGPGTRLLVL.

This clone was counted a few times. The chain employs TRBV10-3 and TRBJ1-1; D is unclear. The CDR3 is made up of 14 amino acids. V lost 0 bases to trimming and J lost 1 base, with 6 bases between them. CDR1 and CDR2 from the germline V gene are ENHRY and SYGVKD. The CDR3 coding sequence is TGTGCCATCAGTGAGTCTGGTAGGAACACTGAAGCTTTCTTT. This translates into CAISESGRNTEAFF.

CDR3 in DNA: TGTGCCAGCAGCGACCCAACTCAGGGTTTAGAGACCCAGTACTTC. Translation: CASSDPTQGLETQYF. The rearrangement uses TRBV28 and TRBJ2-5, with D maybe TRBD1 (5 bases). The V gene's germline CDR1 is MDHEN and CDR2 SYDVKM. The V and J ends lost 6 bases and 4 bases respectively, with 18 bases between them. The length of the CDR3 is 15 residues.

This chain connects TRBV14 to TRBJ2-3, with D perhaps matching TRBD2 (6 bases). This CDR3 spans 15 amino acids. Per germline, CDR1 SGHDN and CDR2 FVKESK. The V end was cut by 4 bases, the J end by 4 bases, with 15 bases between. The CDR3 nucleotides read TGTGCCAGCAGCCCCCCCCGACGGGAGTCAGATACGCAGTATTTT. Translating it yields CASSPPRRESDTQYF.

The chain uses TRBV4-3 and TRBJ1-5, with D unclear. Trimming cost V 0 bases and J 2 bases, with 11 bases left between them. This CDR3 has 16 residues. From germline, CDR1 is LGHNA and CDR2 YSLEER. The CDR3 coding sequence is TGCGCCAGCAGCCAAGATCGCGCGGTGGGCAATCAGCCCCAGCATTTT. Protein: CASSQDRAVGNQPQHF.